This T cell receptor beta chain emerged from a study of blood T cell repertoires in COVID-19. Study-level background: Samples taken during acute and convalescent COVID-19 were collected in the United States, Italy and Spain.

TCRdb's table, derived via immunoSEQ multiplex PCR, lists solely in-frame clones and lacks some. This sample has around 140,000 clones; roughly 84% occur once, and the top ten carry about a sixth. The CDR3 contains 13 residues. The germline gives CDR1 SGHVS, CDR2 FQNEAQ. Trimming shortened V by 1 base and J by 12 bases, and 16 bases separated the two germline ends. Input material: peripheral blood. The receptor's source is a woman aged 80 or older with acute or convalescent COVID-19. The V gene is TRBV7-8, the J gene TRBJ2-7; weak D call: TRBD1 (5 bases). The CDR3 loop reads CASSLGRSSDTYF. The CDR3, as DNA: TGTGCCAGCAGCTTAGGCCGCAGCTCGGACACGTACTTC.